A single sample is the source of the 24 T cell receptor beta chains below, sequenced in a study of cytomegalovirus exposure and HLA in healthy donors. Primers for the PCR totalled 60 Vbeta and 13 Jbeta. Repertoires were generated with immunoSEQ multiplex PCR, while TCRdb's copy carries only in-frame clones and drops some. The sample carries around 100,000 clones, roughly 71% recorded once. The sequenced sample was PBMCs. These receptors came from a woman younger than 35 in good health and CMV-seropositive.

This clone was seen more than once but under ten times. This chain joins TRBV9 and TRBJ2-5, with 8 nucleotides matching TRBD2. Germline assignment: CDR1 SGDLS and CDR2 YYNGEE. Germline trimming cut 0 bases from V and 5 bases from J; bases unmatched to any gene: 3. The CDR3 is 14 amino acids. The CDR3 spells CASSVDGRVETQYF. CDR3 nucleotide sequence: TGTGCCAGCAGCGTAGACGGGAGGGTGGAGACCCAGTACTTC.

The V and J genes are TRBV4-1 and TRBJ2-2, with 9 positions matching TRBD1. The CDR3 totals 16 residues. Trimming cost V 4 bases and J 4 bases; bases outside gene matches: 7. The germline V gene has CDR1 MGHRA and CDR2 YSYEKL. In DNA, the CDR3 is TGCGCCAGCAGCCGGCGACAGGGGGACCTCACCGGGGAGCTGTTTTTT. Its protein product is CASSRRQGDLTGELFF.

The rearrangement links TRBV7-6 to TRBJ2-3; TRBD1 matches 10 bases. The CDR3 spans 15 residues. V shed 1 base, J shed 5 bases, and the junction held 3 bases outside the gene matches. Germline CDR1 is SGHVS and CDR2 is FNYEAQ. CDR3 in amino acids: CASSLETGGEDTQYF. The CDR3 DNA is TGTGCCAGCAGCTTAGAGACAGGGGGCGAAGATACGCAGTATTTT. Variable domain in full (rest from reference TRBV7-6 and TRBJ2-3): GAGVSQSPRYKVTKRGQDVALRCDPISGHVSLYWYRQALGQGPEFLTYFNYEAQQDKSGLPNDRFSAERPEGSISTLTIQRTEQRDSAMYRCASSLETGGEDTQYFGPGTRLTVL.

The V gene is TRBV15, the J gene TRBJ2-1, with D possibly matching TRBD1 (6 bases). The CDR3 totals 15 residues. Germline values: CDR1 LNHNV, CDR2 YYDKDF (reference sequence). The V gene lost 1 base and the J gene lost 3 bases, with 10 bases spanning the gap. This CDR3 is CATSRGTGLYNEQFF. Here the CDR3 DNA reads TGTGCCACCAGCAGAGGTACAGGGCTCTACAATGAGCAGTTCTTC.

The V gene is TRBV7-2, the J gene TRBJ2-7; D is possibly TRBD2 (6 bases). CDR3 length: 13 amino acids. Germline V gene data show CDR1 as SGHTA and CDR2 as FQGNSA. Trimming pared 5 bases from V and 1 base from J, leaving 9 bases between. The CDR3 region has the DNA TGTGCCAGCAGCCGGGACTTATCCTACGAGCAGTACTTC. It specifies CASSRDLSYEQYF. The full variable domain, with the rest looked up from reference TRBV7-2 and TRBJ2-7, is GAGVSQSPSNKVTEKGKDVELRCDPISGHTALYWYRQSLGQGLEFLIYFQGNSAPDKSGLPSDRFSAERTGGSVSTLTIQRTQQEDSAVYLCASSRDLSYEQYFGPGTRLTVT.

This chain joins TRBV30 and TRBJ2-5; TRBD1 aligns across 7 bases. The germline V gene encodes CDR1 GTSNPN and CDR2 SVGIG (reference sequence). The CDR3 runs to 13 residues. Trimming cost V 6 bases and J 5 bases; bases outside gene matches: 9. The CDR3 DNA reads TGTGCCTGCCTTCGACAGGGCCTCGAGACCCAGTACTTC. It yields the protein CACLRQGLETQYF.

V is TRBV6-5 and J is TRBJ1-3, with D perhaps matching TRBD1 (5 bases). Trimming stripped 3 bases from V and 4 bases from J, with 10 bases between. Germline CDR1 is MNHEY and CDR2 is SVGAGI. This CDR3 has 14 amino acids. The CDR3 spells CASSYSGAGNTIYF. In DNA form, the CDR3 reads TGTGCCAGCAGTTATAGCGGGGCCGGAAACACCATATATTTT.

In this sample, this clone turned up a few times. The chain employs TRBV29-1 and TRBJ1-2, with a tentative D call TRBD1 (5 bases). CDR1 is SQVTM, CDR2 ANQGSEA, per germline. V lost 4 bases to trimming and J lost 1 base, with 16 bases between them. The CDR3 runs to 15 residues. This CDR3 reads CSVGSQGLLNYGYTF. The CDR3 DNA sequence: TGCAGCGTTGGGAGCCAGGGCTTGCTTAACTATGGCTACACCTTC.

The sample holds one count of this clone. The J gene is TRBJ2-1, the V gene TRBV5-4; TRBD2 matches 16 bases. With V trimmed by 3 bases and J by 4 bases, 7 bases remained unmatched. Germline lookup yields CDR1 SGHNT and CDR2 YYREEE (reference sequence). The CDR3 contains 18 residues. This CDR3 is CASSSGLAGGPSYNEQFF. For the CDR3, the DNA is TGTGCCAGCAGCTCGGGACTAGCGGGGGGGCCGAGTTACAATGAGCAGTTCTTC.

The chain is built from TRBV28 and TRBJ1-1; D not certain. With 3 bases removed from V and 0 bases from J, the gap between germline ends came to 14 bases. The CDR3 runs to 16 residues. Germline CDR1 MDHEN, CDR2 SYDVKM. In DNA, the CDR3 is TGTGCCAGCAGTTTCTCATCTACTACACTGAACACTGAAGCTTTCTTT. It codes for CASSFSSTTLNTEAFF.

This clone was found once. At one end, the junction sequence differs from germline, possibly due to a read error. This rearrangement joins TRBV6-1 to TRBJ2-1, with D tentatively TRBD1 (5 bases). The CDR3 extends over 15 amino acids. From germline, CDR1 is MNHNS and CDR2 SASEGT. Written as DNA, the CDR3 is TGTGCCAGCAGTGAAATGTGGGGCCCCTATAATGAGCAGTTCTTC. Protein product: CASSEMWGPYNEQFF.

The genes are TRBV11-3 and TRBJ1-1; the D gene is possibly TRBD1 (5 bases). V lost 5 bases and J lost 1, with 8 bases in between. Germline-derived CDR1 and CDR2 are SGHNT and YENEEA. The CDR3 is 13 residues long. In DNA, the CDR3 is TGTGCCAGCAGCGCGGGGGGGAACACTGAAGCTTTCTTT. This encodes CASSAGGNTEAFF.

CDR3 DNA sequence: TGCGCCAGCAGCCAAGATGGCAGCGGAAACACCGGGGAGCTGTTTTTT. The encoded protein is CASSQDGSGNTGELFF. The V gene is TRBV4-3, the J gene TRBJ2-2, with TRBD2 as a possible D gene (5 bases). The V gene's germline CDR1 is LGHNA and CDR2 YSLEER. V was clipped by 0 bases and J by 2 bases, with 10 bases between them. The CDR3 is 16 amino acids.

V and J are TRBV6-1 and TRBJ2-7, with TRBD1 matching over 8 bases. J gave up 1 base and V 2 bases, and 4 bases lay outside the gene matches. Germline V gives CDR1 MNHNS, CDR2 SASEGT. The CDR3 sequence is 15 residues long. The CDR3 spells CASSEQRQGSYEQYF. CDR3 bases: TGTGCCAGCAGTGAACAACGACAGGGGTCCTACGAGCAGTACTTC.

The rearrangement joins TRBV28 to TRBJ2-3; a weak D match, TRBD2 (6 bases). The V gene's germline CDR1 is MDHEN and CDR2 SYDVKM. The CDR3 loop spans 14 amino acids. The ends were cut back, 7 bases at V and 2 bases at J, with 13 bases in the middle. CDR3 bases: TGTGCCAGCACCATGGGACTGTTCACAGATACGCAGTATTTT. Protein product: CASTMGLFTDTQYF.

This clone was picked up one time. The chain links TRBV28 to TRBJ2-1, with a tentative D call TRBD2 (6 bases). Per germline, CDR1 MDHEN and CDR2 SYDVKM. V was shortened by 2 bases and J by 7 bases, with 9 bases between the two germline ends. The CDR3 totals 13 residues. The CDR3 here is CASSLAGGNEQFF. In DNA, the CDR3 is TGTGCCAGCAGTTTAGCCGGGGGTAATGAGCAGTTCTTC.

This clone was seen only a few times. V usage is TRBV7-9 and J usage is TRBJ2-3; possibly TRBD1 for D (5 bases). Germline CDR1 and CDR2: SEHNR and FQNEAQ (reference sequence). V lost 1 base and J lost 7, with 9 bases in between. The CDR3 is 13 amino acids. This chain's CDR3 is CASSLGGGNTQYF. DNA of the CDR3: TGTGCCAGCAGCTTAGGGGGCGGAAATACGCAGTATTTT.

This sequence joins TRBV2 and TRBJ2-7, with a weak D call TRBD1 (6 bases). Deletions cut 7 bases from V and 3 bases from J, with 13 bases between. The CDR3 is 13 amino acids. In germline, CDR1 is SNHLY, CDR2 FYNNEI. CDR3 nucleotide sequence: TGTGCCAGCAAGCAGGGGTCTCACTACGAGCAGTACTTC. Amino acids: CASKQGSHYEQYF.

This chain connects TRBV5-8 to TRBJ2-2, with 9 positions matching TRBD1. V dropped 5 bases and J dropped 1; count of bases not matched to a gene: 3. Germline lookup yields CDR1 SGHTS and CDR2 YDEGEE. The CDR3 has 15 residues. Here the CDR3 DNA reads TGTGCCAGCAGGAAGGACAGGGGGAACACCGGGGAGCTGTTTTTT. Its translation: CASRKDRGNTGELFF.

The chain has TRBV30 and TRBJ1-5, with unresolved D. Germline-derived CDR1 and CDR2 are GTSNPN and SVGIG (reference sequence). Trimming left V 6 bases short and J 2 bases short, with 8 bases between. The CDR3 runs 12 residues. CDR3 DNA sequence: TGTGCCTGCCAGGAGGGCAATCAGCCCCAGCATTTT. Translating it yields CACQEGNQPQHF.

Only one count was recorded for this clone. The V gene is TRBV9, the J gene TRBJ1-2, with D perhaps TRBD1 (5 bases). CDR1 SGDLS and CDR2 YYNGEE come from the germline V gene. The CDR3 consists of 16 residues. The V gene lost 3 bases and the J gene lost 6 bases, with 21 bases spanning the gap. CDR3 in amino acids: CASSGGPGRGGNGYTF. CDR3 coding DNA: TGTGCCAGCAGCGGGGGCCCAGGACGCGGGGGGAATGGCTACACCTTC.

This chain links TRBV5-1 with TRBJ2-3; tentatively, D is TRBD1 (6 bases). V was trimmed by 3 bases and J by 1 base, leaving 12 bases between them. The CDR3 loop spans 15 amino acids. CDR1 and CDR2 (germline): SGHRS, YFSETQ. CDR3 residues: CASSSGQRGTDTQYF. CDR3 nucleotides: TGCGCCAGCAGCTCCGGACAGAGGGGCACAGATACGCAGTATTTT.

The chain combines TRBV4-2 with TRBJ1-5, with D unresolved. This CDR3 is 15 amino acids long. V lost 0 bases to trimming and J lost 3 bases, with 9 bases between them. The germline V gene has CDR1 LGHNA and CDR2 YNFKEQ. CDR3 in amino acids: CASSQDHNHNQPQHF. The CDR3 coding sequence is TGTGCCAGCAGCCAAGATCACAACCACAATCAGCCCCAGCATTTT.

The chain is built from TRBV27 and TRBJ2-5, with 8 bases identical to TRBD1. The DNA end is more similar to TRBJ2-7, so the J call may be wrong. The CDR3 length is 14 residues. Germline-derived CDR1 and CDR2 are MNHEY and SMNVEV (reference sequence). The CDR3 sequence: CASSLGQGIYEQYF. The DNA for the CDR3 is TGTGCCAGCAGTTTAGGACAGGGAATATACGAGCAGTACTTC.